This entry lists 10 T cell receptor beta chains sequenced from one sample in a study of post-analysis software for immune sequencing data. The study's findings and limits: Patients carried roughly 5 TRBV segments more frequently than controls did, and TRBV5-6, TRBV5-1 and TRBV20-1 were among them.

Their recognized antigens are unknown. TCR beta cDNA libraries had unique molecular identifiers. Using its own MiXCR run on the PCR reads, TCRdb lists one record per CDR3 protein. The sample lists 450,000 or so distinct CDR3 sequences, around 40% occurring once. The sequenced sample consisted of blood. The receptors originated from a girl aged 10 to 17 with multiple sclerosis.

The V and J genes are TRBV28 and TRBJ1-2; 7 bases are shared with TRBD1. V was clipped by 6 bases and J by 7 bases; unmatched bases: 11. The germline V gene encodes CDR1 MDHEN and CDR2 SYDVKM. The CDR3 is 14 residues long. CDR3 nucleotides: TGTGCCAGCAGCTACGGGGACAGTCGCGCTGGCTACACCTTC. It codes for CASSYGDSRAGYTF.

This chain uses TRBV27 with TRBJ2-3, with 7 bases aligning to TRBD1. The CDR3 is 15 residues long. Germline V gene sequence: CDR1 MNHEY, CDR2 SMNVEV (reference sequence). The V and J ends lost 8 bases and 3 bases, in that order; junction bases with no gene match: 11. CDR3 in amino acids: CASGQARGRTDTQYF. In DNA form, the CDR3 reads TGTGCCAGCGGCCAGGCGAGGGGGCGGACAGATACGCAGTATTTT.

This clonotype showed up just a few times. CDR3 sequence: CASSFQGTDTQYF. The CDR3 DNA reads TGTGCCAGCAGTTTCCAGGGCACAGATACGCAGTATTTT. The V gene is TRBV6-2 or TRBV6-3, the J gene TRBJ2-3, with unresolved D. CDR1 and CDR2 (germline): MNHEY, SVGEGT. CDR3 length: 13 amino acids. V lost 4 bases, J lost 1 base, and 6 bases lay in between.

The V gene is TRBV15, the J gene TRBJ1-2; D is undetermined. The CDR3 is 11 amino acids. Germline V lookup: CDR1 LNHNV, CDR2 YYDKDF (reference sequence). The V end was cut by 5 bases, the J end by 2 bases, with 3 bases between. The CDR3 sequence: CATSQNYGYTF. The CDR3 nucleotides are TGTGCCACCAGCCAAAACTATGGCTACACCTTC.

This clonotype showed up just once. The gene calls are TRBV5-1 and TRBJ1-1; D not certain. This CDR3 has 15 amino acids. V lost 0 bases to trimming and J lost 3 bases, with 12 bases between them. The germline CDR1 and CDR2 sequences are SGHRS and YFSETQ. For the CDR3, the DNA is TGCGCCAGCAGCTTGGACGGTATGACCCACACTGAAGCTTTCTTT. Protein product: CASSLDGMTHTEAFF. Looking up the rest from reference TRBV5-1 and TRBJ1-1 gives the full variable domain: KAGVTQTPRYLIKTRGQQVTLSCSPISGHRSVSWYQQTPGQGLQFLFEYFSETQRNKGNFPGRFSGRQFSNSRSEMNVSTLELGDSALYLCASSLDGMTHTEAFFGQGTRLTVV.

This chain joins TRBV6-1 and TRBJ2-7; D call uncertain. The CDR3 contains 15 residues. Germline V gene data show CDR1 as MNHNS and CDR2 as SASEGT. Trimming took 8 bases from V and 0 from J, leaving 17 bases between them. CDR3: CASDEIPTSSYEQYF. In DNA form, the CDR3 reads TGTGCCAGCGATGAGATCCCGACAAGCTCCTACGAGCAGTACTTC.

The chain couples TRBV29-1 to TRBJ2-1; TRBD2 is a possible D gene (5 bases). Per the germline V gene, CDR1 is SQVTM and CDR2 is ANQGSEA. The CDR3 totals 16 residues. Trimming shortened V by 0 bases and J by 6 bases, and 18 bases separated the two germline ends. The CDR3 is CSVEDTPLAFSNEQFF. In nucleotides, the CDR3 is TGCAGCGTTGAAGATACCCCCCTAGCTTTTAGCAATGAGCAGTTCTTC.

The rearrangement joins TRBV15 to TRBJ2-3; D call uncertain. Germline V gene lookup returns CDR1 LNHNV and CDR2 YYDKDF (reference sequence). The CDR3 is 14 residues long. V was trimmed by 1 base and J by 3 bases, leaving 8 bases between them. In DNA, the CDR3 is TGTGCCACCAGCAGAGCAAGCCCGACAGATACGCAGTATTTT. It specifies CATSRASPTDTQYF.

The table lists this clonotype with a few counts. The chain links TRBV18 to TRBJ2-7; TRBD2 agrees at 7 bases. With 2 bases clipped from V and 2 bases from J, the junction kept 6 bases outside the gene matches. CDR1 is KGHSH, CDR2 LQKENI, per germline. The CDR3 runs to 15 residues. This CDR3 is CASSPGIAGTYEQYF. CDR3 sequence (DNA): TGTGCCAGCTCACCAGGGATAGCGGGCACCTACGAGCAGTACTTC.

This clonotype was detected only a few times. The chain employs TRBV7-9 and TRBJ2-7, with D tentatively TRBD2 (5 bases). The germline V and J ends were trimmed by 5 bases and 2 bases, with 19 bases remaining between them. This CDR3 region has 16 residues. The germline V gene has CDR1 SEHNR and CDR2 FQNEAQ (reference sequence). CDR3 sequence: CASSDPRAAPTYEQYF. The DNA of the CDR3 is TGTGCCAGCAGCGACCCCAGAGCGGCTCCCACCTACGAGCAGTACTTC.